Below, 32 T cell receptor beta chains from the same sample are listed, as sequenced in a study of CD8+ T cells in alopecia areata. cDNA serving as the sequencing template came from extracted, reverse transcribed RNA. The protocol was immunoSEQ multiplex PCR, while the TCRdb copy is restricted to in-frame clones and leaves out a portion. The sample contains a few hundred thousand clones, roughly two thirds of which appear only once. The sample consisted of CD4+ T cells sorted from blood, taken at week 0. All receptors derive from a human donor with alopecia areata.

The chain is built from TRBV27 and TRBJ2-2; 8 nucleotides match TRBD1. Germline values: CDR1 MNHEY, CDR2 SMNVEV (reference sequence). The CDR3 consists of 15 residues. Trimming cost V 6 bases and J 3 bases; bases outside gene matches: 6. CDR3 bases: TGTGCCAGCAGCCAAGACAGGGGCGACACCGGGGAGCTGTTTTTT. As protein: CASSQDRGDTGELFF.

The V gene is TRBV30, the J gene TRBJ1-2; 8 nucleotides align to TRBD1. V shed 4 bases and J 4 bases; nucleotides not matched to a gene: 14. CDR1 is GTSNPN, CDR2 SVGIG, per germline (reference sequence). This CDR3 has 16 residues. The CDR3 DNA reads TGTGCCTGGACTATTAGCAGGGGGCGAGGGCTCTATGGCTACACCTTC. Translated: CAWTISRGRGLYGYTF.

This chain links TRBV6-1 with TRBJ1-4; 7 nucleotides align to TRBD1. Trimming took 6 bases from V and 8 from J; bases not matched to a gene: 12. This CDR3 has 15 residues. Germline assignment: CDR1 MNHNS and CDR2 SASEGT. The CDR3, as DNA: TGTGCCAGCAGCAGCACAGGGGATCCGGGCGAAAAACTGTTTTTT. Translating it yields CASSSTGDPGEKLFF.

The V gene is TRBV29-1, the J gene TRBJ2-1; D is undetermined. V was cut by 7 bases and J by 4 bases, with 5 bases left in between. Germline values: CDR1 SQVTM, CDR2 ANQGSEA. The length of the CDR3 is 10 residues. The CDR3 nucleotides read TGCAGCGGTGGATACAATGAGCAGTTCTTC. This encodes CSGGYNEQFF.

The chain is built from TRBV7-9 and TRBJ2-1, with 12 bases matching TRBD2. CDR1 SEHNR and CDR2 FQNEAQ come from the germline V gene (reference sequence). V lost 6 bases to trimming and J lost 6 bases; unmatched junction nucleotides: 9. The CDR3 contains 16 residues. In DNA form, the CDR3 reads TGTGCCAGCAGAACCCTAGCGGGGGGGCCCATCAATGAGCAGTTCTTC. Its translation is CASRTLAGGPINEQFF.

V is TRBV5-1 and J is TRBJ2-7; 7 nucleotides line up with TRBD1. The CDR3 covers 15 residues. V was clipped by 6 bases and J by 1 base; unmatched bases: 10. Germline V gene sequence: CDR1 SGHRS, CDR2 YFSETQ. CDR3 DNA sequence: TGCGCCAGCAACATACTAGGGGGCCCTTCCTACGAGCAGTACTTC. It specifies CASNILGGPSYEQYF.

The chain uses TRBV7-2 and TRBJ2-3; 9 nucleotides agree with TRBD1. The CDR3 has 15 amino acids. V shed 4 bases, J shed 5 bases, and the junction held 7 bases outside the gene matches. Looked up from germline, CDR1 is SGHTA and CDR2 is FQGNSA. CDR3 in DNA: TGTGCCAGCAGCTCAGGACAGGGGAGGATAGATACGCAGTATTTT. Protein: CASSSGQGRIDTQYF.

J is TRBJ2-3 and V is TRBV5-1; D might be TRBD1 (5 bases). V was pared by 2 bases and J by 2 bases, with 9 bases between. The CDR3 is 14 residues long. Germline CDR1 SGHRS, CDR2 YFSETQ. The CDR3 coding sequence is TGCGCCAGCAGCTTTCAGGGTGTCACAGATACGCAGTATTTT. Residues: CASSFQGVTDTQYF.

The chain carries TRBV29-1 and TRBJ1-2; D is ambiguous. The CDR3 is 13 residues long. The ends were cut back, 6 bases at V and 1 base at J, with 12 bases in the middle. Germline CDR1 SQVTM, CDR2 ANQGSEA. The CDR3 DNA follows: TGCAGCGTGGGAGAAGGATTTAACTATGGCTACACCTTC. It translates to CSVGEGFNYGYTF.

The chain employs TRBV7-2 and TRBJ2-3; D gene unclear. In germline, CDR1 is SGHTA, CDR2 FQGNSA. The CDR3 runs to 14 residues. The DNA for the CDR3 is TGTGCTCACCCCAGCATGGGGAGCACAGATACGCAGTATTTT. This codes for CAHPSMGSTDTQYF.

There are a few counts of this clone. The V call is TRBV27, the J call TRBJ2-5; D may be TRBD1 (5 bases). The germline CDR1 and CDR2 sequences are MNHEY and SMNVEV (reference sequence). There are 14 residues in the CDR3. V lost 5 bases to trimming and J lost 1 base, with 11 bases between them. The CDR3 sequence: CASSTDRVQETQYF. DNA for the CDR3: TGTGCCAGCAGTACTGACAGAGTCCAAGAGACCCAGTACTTC.

This rearrangement joins TRBV30 to TRBJ2-1; tentatively, D is TRBD2 (7 bases). The CDR3 is made up of 15 amino acids. The V gene lost 2 bases and the J gene lost 7 bases, with 18 bases spanning the gap. Germline loops: CDR1 GTSNPN, CDR2 SVGIG (reference sequence). The CDR3 DNA reads as TGTGCCTGGAGTCCTTACGGGGGGCCGGGGAATGAGCAGTTCTTC. This gives the protein CAWSPYGGPGNEQFF.

This clone appeared a few times. The rearrangement uses TRBV5-1 and TRBJ2-5; D is perhaps TRBD2 (5 bases). V was clipped by 5 bases and J by 5 bases, with 13 bases between them. Germline lookup yields CDR1 SGHRS and CDR2 YFSETQ. This CDR3 spans 13 amino acids. CDR3 DNA sequence: TGCGCCAGCAGGTCTAGCCCACGGGAGACCCAGTACTTC. Its protein is CASRSSPRETQYF.

This clone has just a few counts. The rearrangement links TRBV30 to TRBJ2-7; D unclear. The CDR3 consists of 13 residues. The V and J ends lost 0 bases and 7 bases respectively, with 13 bases between them. The germline CDR1 and CDR2 sequences are GTSNPN and SVGIG (reference sequence). The CDR3 region has the DNA TGTGCCTGGAGTGTACAAAGGGTAGGGGAGCAGTACTTC. Amino acid sequence: CAWSVQRVGEQYF.

This clone was counted between two and nine times. This chain connects TRBV29-1 to TRBJ2-1; D ambiguous. The germline gives CDR1 SQVTM, CDR2 ANQGSEA. The CDR3 has 11 amino acids. The V and J ends lost 6 bases and 12 bases respectively, with 15 bases between them. The CDR3 region has the DNA TGCAGCGTCGACCGGTTACTTGTGCAGTTCTTC. Its translation: CSVDRLLVQFF.

This clone was seen only a few times. The rearrangement links TRBV7-3 to TRBJ2-2; 7 bases line up with TRBD2. The germline CDR1 and CDR2 sequences are SGHTA and FQGTGA. Trimming took 1 base from V and 4 from J; bases not matched to a gene: 6. The CDR3 extends over 16 amino acids. CDR3 sequence reads: CASSLNEAGSTGELFF. The CDR3 DNA sequence: TGTGCCAGCAGCTTAAATGAAGCGGGGTCCACCGGGGAGCTGTTTTTT.

V gene TRBV27 combines with J gene TRBJ1-2; TRBD1 might be the D (6 bases). The CDR3 contains 12 residues. The V gene's germline CDR1 is MNHEY and CDR2 SMNVEV (reference sequence). Trimming removed 8 bases from V and 7 bases from J, with 14 bases in between. The CDR3 protein is CASGTGYLGYTF. The DNA for the CDR3 is TGTGCCAGCGGCACAGGGTATCTTGGCTACACCTTC.

In its sample, this clone was seen a few times. The V gene is TRBV7-8, the J gene TRBJ1-5; 9 bases fit TRBD1. The CDR3 has 14 residues. Trimming at V came to 4 bases and at J to 5 bases, leaving 3 bases not matched to a gene. Germline V gene data show CDR1 as SGHVS and CDR2 as FQNEAQ. The CDR3 DNA reads as TGTGCCAGCAGCTCCAGACAGGGGGATCAGCCCCAGCATTTT. Translation: CASSSRQGDQPQHF.

The V and J genes are TRBV29-1 and TRBJ1-2, with D uncertain. Germline V gives CDR1 SQVTM, CDR2 ANQGSEA. V shed 6 bases and J shed 9 bases, with 20 bases lying between them. The CDR3 is 13 amino acids. This chain's CDR3 is CSVGVTPQDSYTF. The CDR3, as DNA: TGCAGCGTCGGTGTGACTCCCCAGGATAGCTACACCTTC.

This sequence joins TRBV30 and TRBJ1-2; D possibly corresponds to TRBD1 (5 bases). Germline V CDR1 and CDR2: GTSNPN, SVGIG (reference sequence). The V end was cut by 2 bases, the J end by 8 bases, with 12 bases between. The CDR3 sequence is 12 residues long. The CDR3 coding sequence is TGTGCCTGGAGTAACCCCAGGGAGGGCTACACCTTC. Translating it yields CAWSNPREGYTF.

The chain has TRBV5-6 and TRBJ2-5; D uncertain. V was trimmed by 5 bases and J by 3 bases, leaving 11 bases between them. This CDR3 spans 13 amino acids. Germline-derived CDR1 and CDR2 are SGHDT and YYEEEE. The CDR3 region is CASRGPLKETQYF. CDR3 bases: TGTGCCAGCAGAGGCCCGCTGAAAGAGACCCAGTACTTC.

This clone has a handful of counts. The chain employs TRBV20-1 and TRBJ1-2; possibly TRBD1 for D (5 bases). Per the germline V gene, CDR1 is DFQATT and CDR2 is SNEGSKA (reference sequence). There are 11 residues in the CDR3. CDR3 in amino acids: CRAGAGYGYTF. In nucleotides, the CDR3 is TGCAGGGCCGGGGCAGGCTATGGCTACACCTTC.

The chain combines TRBV29-1 with TRBJ1-1, with D possibly matching TRBD1 (5 bases). Trimming shortened V by 6 bases and J by 3 bases, and 11 bases separated the two germline ends. The length of the CDR3 is 12 residues. CDR1 and CDR2 (germline): SQVTM, ANQGSEA. The CDR3 reads CSVRDGDTEAFF. The CDR3 DNA reads TGCAGCGTCAGGGATGGGGACACTGAAGCTTTCTTT.

In this sample, this clone turned up once. The V gene is TRBV4-2, the J gene TRBJ1-6, with D perhaps matching TRBD1 (5 bases). CDR1 and CDR2 from the germline V gene are LGHNA and YNFKEQ. This CDR3 spans 16 amino acids. Deletions cut 2 bases from V and 5 bases from J, with 13 bases between. The CDR3 protein is CASSQYWDLNNSPLHF. In DNA form, the CDR3 reads TGTGCCAGCAGCCAATATTGGGACTTGAATAATTCACCCCTCCACTTT.

The rearrangement links TRBV7-9 to TRBJ1-1, with D uncertain. Trimming took 4 bases from V and 0 from J, leaving 6 bases between them. The CDR3 covers 13 residues. In germline, CDR1 is SEHNR, CDR2 FQNEAQ (reference sequence). Here the CDR3 reads CASSSKLNTEAFF. The CDR3 nucleotides read TGTGCCAGCAGCTCTAAGTTGAACACTGAAGCTTTCTTT.

V is TRBV2 and J is TRBJ2-5; 7 nucleotides line up with TRBD2. V trimming: 5 bases; J trimming: 0 bases; junction bases outside the gene matches: 6. This CDR3 region has 15 residues. Germline CDR1 and CDR2: SNHLY and FYNNEI. The CDR3 is CASSSMGGDQETQYF. The CDR3 DNA is TGTGCCAGCAGTTCGATGGGGGGGGACCAAGAGACCCAGTACTTC.

This clone has a handful of counts. The rearrangement links TRBV11-1 to TRBJ2-5, with a weak D call TRBD2 (5 bases). The V gene lost 5 bases and the J gene lost 0 bases, with 13 bases spanning the gap. The CDR3 has 15 residues. CDR1 is SGHAT, CDR2 FQDESV, per germline (reference sequence). CDR3 bases: TGTGCCAGCAGCCCCGGAGGTGGGGACCAAGAGACCCAGTACTTC. This gives the protein CASSPGGGDQETQYF.

V and J are TRBV30 and TRBJ2-3; D ambiguous. Per germline, CDR1 GTSNPN and CDR2 SVGIG (reference sequence). V shed 2 bases and J shed 3 bases, with 9 bases lying between them. The CDR3 totals 13 residues. The DNA of the CDR3 is TGTGCCTGGAGTACGGCTGGGACAGATACGCAGTATTTT. Its protein is CAWSTAGTDTQYF.

The gene calls are TRBV29-1 and TRBJ2-7, with 8 bases identical to TRBD1. The CDR3 runs 11 residues. With V trimmed by 7 bases and J by 5 bases, 4 bases remained unmatched. Germline lookup yields CDR1 SQVTM and CDR2 ANQGSEA. The DNA for the CDR3 is TGCAGCGCAGACAGGGGCAACGAGCAGTACTTC. Amino acids: CSADRGNEQYF.

The table lists this clone with a count of one. This sequence joins TRBV30 and TRBJ1-6; 8 nucleotides match TRBD1. Trimming at V came to 8 bases and at J to 6 bases, leaving 3 bases not matched to a gene. Germline CDR1 and CDR2: GTSNPN and SVGIG (reference sequence). This CDR3 comprises 12 residues. This CDR3 reads CAGTGGNSPLHF. CDR3 coding DNA: TGTGCCGGTACAGGGGGTAATTCACCCCTCCACTTT.

This chain connects TRBV25-1 to TRBJ2-7; possible D gene TRBD1, 6 bases. V shed 5 bases and J shed 6 bases, with 23 bases lying between them. CDR1 MGHDK and CDR2 SYGVNS come from the germline V gene. The CDR3 contains 16 residues. CDR3 DNA: TGTGCCAGCAGTCGAGGCTCCGGGTCAGGGGATGGCGAGCAGTACTTC. Translation: CASSRGSGSGDGEQYF.

This rearrangement joins TRBV30 to TRBJ1-2; D is ambiguous. Trimming cost V 1 base and J 4 bases, with 10 bases left between them. Germline V gives CDR1 GTSNPN, CDR2 SVGIG (reference sequence). This CDR3 has 13 amino acids. The CDR3 DNA is TGTGCCTGGAGTGGGGAAAGTGGCTATGGCTACACCTTC. It encodes CAWSGESGYGYTF.